The 23 T cell receptor beta chains below were found in one sample sequenced in a study of T cell responses to AZD1222 COVID-19 vaccine. TCRdb's copy holds only in-frame clones and misses some; the assay was immunoSEQ multiplex PCR. The repertoire includes under 130,000 clones, roughly 91% of them detected once, and 4% to 6% sits in the top ten. Specimen: peripheral blood, collected on day 0 of AZD1222 vaccination. The origin of the receptors is an adult in good health.

The chain links TRBV4-1 to TRBJ2-7; D gene unclear. The ends were cut back, 1 base at V and 5 bases at J, with 12 bases in the middle. The CDR3 contains 14 residues. CDR1 is MGHRA and CDR2 is YSYEKL in the germline V gene. CDR3 nucleotide sequence: TGCGCCAGCAGCCAAGTAGAGGCAGGACACGAGCAGTACTTC. Its translation is CASSQVEAGHEQYF.

The V and J genes are TRBV9 and TRBJ2-1; no reliable D call. Germline CDR1 reads SGDLS; CDR2 reads YYNGEE. Deletions cut 4 bases from V and 6 bases from J, with 11 bases between. The CDR3 totals 13 residues. The CDR3 sequence: CASSIHLSNEQFF. The CDR3 DNA follows: TGTGCCAGCAGCATCCACCTAAGCAATGAGCAGTTCTTC.

In its sample, this clone was seen once. The rearrangement links TRBV2 to TRBJ2-7; no reliable D call. Germline V gene data show CDR1 as SNHLY and CDR2 as FYNNEI. The ends were cut back, 2 bases at V and 2 bases at J, with 7 bases in the middle. This CDR3 is built from 13 residues. CDR3 nucleotide sequence: TGTGCCAGCAGTGAATGGCAGACCTACGAGCAGTACTTC. Encoded protein: CASSEWQTYEQYF. Using reference TRBV2 and TRBJ2-7 for the parts outside the CDR3, the full variable domain is EPEVTQTPSHQVTQMGQEVILRCVPISNHLYFYWYRQILGQKVEFLVSFYNNEISEKSEIFDDQFSVERPDGSNFTLKIRSTKLEDSAMYFCASSEWQTYEQYFGPGTRLTVT.

The V call is TRBV25-1, the J call TRBJ2-3; TRBD1 matches 7 bases. This CDR3 region has 17 residues. J lost 0 bases, V lost 1 base, and 7 bases had no gene match. Germline V CDR1 and CDR2: MGHDK, SYGVNS. The chain's CDR3 is CASSESVGQRSTDTQYF. The CDR3 region has the DNA TGTGCCAGCAGTGAATCAGTGGGACAGCGAAGCACAGATACGCAGTATTTT.

V is TRBV18 and J is TRBJ1-5; D gene unclear. CDR1 and CDR2 from the germline V gene are KGHSH and LQKENI. Trimming took 5 bases from V and 5 from J, leaving 10 bases between them. CDR3 length: 13 amino acids. CDR3 in amino acids: CASSSGVDQPQHF. CDR3 nucleotides: TGTGCCAGCTCATCCGGAGTGGATCAGCCCCAGCATTTT.

This clone was recorded only once. V gene TRBV9 combines with J gene TRBJ2-1, with TRBD1 identical over 9 bases. Per germline, CDR1 SGDLS and CDR2 YYNGEE. This CDR3 comprises 15 residues. The ends lost 4 bases at V and 6 bases at J; junction bases unmatched: 8. This CDR3 reads CASSKTGGRGNEQFF. CDR3 DNA sequence: TGTGCCAGCAGCAAAACAGGGGGCAGGGGCAATGAGCAGTTCTTC.

This clone occurred a few times. This sequence joins TRBV6-5 and TRBJ2-1; 7 nucleotides match TRBD2. J gave up 0 bases and V 10 bases, and 9 bases lay outside the gene matches. Per the germline V gene, CDR1 is MNHEY and CDR2 is SVGAGI. The CDR3 covers 15 residues. CDR3 residues: CATNGRSDSYNEQFF. The CDR3, as DNA: TGTGCCACCAACGGGAGGTCGGACTCCTACAATGAGCAGTTCTTC.

J is TRBJ1-2 and V is TRBV27; TRBD1 aligns across 7 bases. Per germline, CDR1 MNHEY and CDR2 SMNVEV (reference sequence). The CDR3 length is 15 residues. V gave up 5 bases and J gave up 3 bases; unmatched junction bases: 9. CDR3 DNA: TGTGCCAGCAGTAAGGCCCAGGGGGGTTACTATGGCTACACCTTC. Translated, it gives CASSKAQGGYYGYTF.

V usage is TRBV2 and J usage is TRBJ1-6; D gene unclear. Trimming cost V 6 bases and J 4 bases, with 10 bases left between them. This CDR3 is built from 14 residues. The germline gives CDR1 SNHLY, CDR2 FYNNEI. This chain's CDR3 is CASRGNLYNSPLHF. In DNA form, the CDR3 reads TGTGCCAGCAGAGGGAATCTTTATAATTCACCCCTCCACTTT.

This chain connects TRBV11-2 to TRBJ1-2; unclear D gene. Germline CDR1 is SGHAT and CDR2 is FQNNGV. Trimming took off 0 bases at V and 6 bases at J, with 14 bases between the two ends. The CDR3 totals 15 residues. CDR3 in DNA: TGTGCCAGCAGCTTAGATCTGGTGGGATTGGATGGCTACACCTTC. This sequence encodes CASSLDLVGLDGYTF.

V is TRBV5-5 and J is TRBJ1-1; D gene unclear. The germline V and J ends were trimmed by 0 bases and 4 bases, with 16 bases remaining between them. This CDR3 comprises 16 residues. Germline-derived CDR1 and CDR2 are SGHKS and YYEKEE (reference sequence). The CDR3 DNA reads as TGTGCCAGCAGCTTGGATCCGGTAATAGGTGGCACTGAAGCTTTCTTT. The encoded protein is CASSLDPVIGGTEAFF.

The chain recombines TRBV28 with TRBJ1-1; 10 bases are a match to TRBD1. Trimming removed 7 bases from V and 2 bases from J; junction bases left unmatched: 13. From germline, CDR1 is MDHEN and CDR2 SYDVKM. The CDR3 covers 17 residues. The CDR3 region has the DNA TGTGCCAGCACCTCGGACAGGGGGTTGGTAAGAAACACTGAAGCTTTCTTT. Encoded protein: CASTSDRGLVRNTEAFF. Variable domain in full (rest from reference TRBV28 and TRBJ1-1): DVKVTQSSRYLVKRTGEKVFLECVQDMDHENMFWYRQDPGLGLRLIYFSYDVKMKEKGDIPEGYSVSREKKERFSLILESASTNQTSMYLCASTSDRGLVRNTEAFFGQGTRLTVV.

The chain is built from TRBV2 and TRBJ2-7; 8 nucleotides agree with TRBD2. Germline-derived CDR1 and CDR2 are SNHLY and FYNNEI. J was trimmed by 0 bases and V by 6 bases; bases with no gene match: 10. The CDR3 has 16 residues. CDR3 in amino acids: CASRRGGTSDSYEQYF. CDR3 coding DNA: TGTGCCAGCAGGAGGGGGGGGACTAGTGACTCCTACGAGCAGTACTTC.

The chain combines TRBV10-3 with TRBJ1-1; 7 nucleotides agree with TRBD1. Germline loops: CDR1 ENHRY, CDR2 SYGVKD. V lost 3 bases and J lost 1; bases outside the gene matches: 8. The CDR3 consists of 16 residues. CDR3 protein: CAISDLARQGNTEAFF. The CDR3, as DNA: TGTGCCATCAGTGACTTGGCGAGACAGGGGAACACTGAAGCTTTCTTT.

V usage is TRBV24-1 and J usage is TRBJ2-1; possible D gene TRBD2, 5 bases. This CDR3 region has 14 residues. Germline CDR1 reads KGHDR; CDR2 reads SFDVKD. V lost 3 bases, J lost 6 bases, and 11 bases lay in between. Here the CDR3 DNA reads TGTGCCACCAGTGATCTTTGGACTGGCAATGAGCAGTTCTTC. Encoded protein: CATSDLWTGNEQFF.

The J gene is TRBJ2-3, the V gene TRBV7-3, with D perhaps matching TRBD2 (7 bases). CDR1 is SGHTA, CDR2 FQGTGA, per germline. CDR3 size: 14 residues. Trimming left V 5 bases short and J 5 bases short, with 14 bases between. The CDR3 loop is CASSPRGAKDTQYF. The CDR3 region has the DNA TGTGCCAGCAGCCCCCGGGGGGCGAAAGATACGCAGTATTTT.

This sequence joins TRBV4-1 and TRBJ1-2; D is ambiguous. This CDR3 comprises 16 residues. Trimming pared 0 bases from V and 8 bases from J, leaving 19 bases between. CDR1 is MGHRA and CDR2 is YSYEKL in the germline V gene. CDR3 sequence (DNA): TGCGCCAGCAGCCAAGATCTAGGCGCCCAAACCGGGGGCTACACCTTC. It specifies CASSQDLGAQTGGYTF.

The chain's CDR3 is CASSGGLSTGAYNEQFF. The CDR3 DNA follows: TGTGCCAGCAGCGGGGGACTTTCGACCGGCGCGTACAATGAGCAGTTCTTC. The chain links TRBV5-7 to TRBJ2-1; a possible D gene is TRBD2 (6 bases). TRBV5-7 is flagged as an ORF with uncertain function. The V end was cut by 4 bases, the J end by 4 bases, with 21 bases between. This CDR3 region has 17 residues.

This sequence joins TRBV6-4 and TRBJ1-1; D not certain. This CDR3 has 14 residues. V lost 3 bases and J lost 1, with 9 bases in between. CDR1 MRHNA and CDR2 SNTAGT come from the germline V gene. As DNA, the CDR3 is TGTGCCAGCAGTGAGAACGGCGAGAACACTGAAGCTTTCTTT. It specifies CASSENGENTEAFF.

The J gene is TRBJ1-2, the V gene TRBV30; 7 bases are shared with TRBD1. The CDR3 extends over 15 amino acids. V was pared by 0 bases and J by 0 bases, with 4 bases of the junction left unmatched. In germline, CDR1 is GTSNPN, CDR2 SVGIG (reference sequence). The CDR3 spells CAWSVKDRSNYGYTF. CDR3 nucleotide sequence: TGTGCCTGGAGTGTGAAGGACAGGTCTAACTATGGCTACACCTTC.

The chain has TRBV29-1 and TRBJ2-5; 8 nucleotides align to TRBD2. Germline V gene sequence: CDR1 SQVTM, CDR2 ANQGSEA. The ends lost 8 bases at V and 5 bases at J; junction bases unmatched: 4. The CDR3 is 11 residues long. The CDR3 here is CSPRLAETQYF. The CDR3 DNA sequence: TGCAGCCCGAGACTAGCGGAGACCCAGTACTTC.

This chain links TRBV11-2 with TRBJ1-4; TRBD1 agrees at 7 bases. This CDR3 spans 16 amino acids. V dropped 4 bases and J dropped 5; count of bases not matched to a gene: 10. The germline gives CDR1 SGHAT, CDR2 FQNNGV. In DNA, the CDR3 is TGTGCCAGCAGCTCAACCGGGACAGCAGAGAATGAAAAACTGTTTTTT. This gives the protein CASSSTGTAENEKLFF.

V usage is TRBV7-9 and J usage is TRBJ2-1, with 14 bases matching TRBD2. The germline V gene has CDR1 SEHNR and CDR2 FQNEAQ (reference sequence). Trimming took 4 bases from V and 7 from J; bases not matched to a gene: 6. The CDR3 contains 16 residues. The CDR3 nucleotides read TGTGCCAGCAGCTCGACTAGCGGGGGGGCTCGAAATGAGCAGTTCTTC. Translated, it gives CASSSTSGGARNEQFF.